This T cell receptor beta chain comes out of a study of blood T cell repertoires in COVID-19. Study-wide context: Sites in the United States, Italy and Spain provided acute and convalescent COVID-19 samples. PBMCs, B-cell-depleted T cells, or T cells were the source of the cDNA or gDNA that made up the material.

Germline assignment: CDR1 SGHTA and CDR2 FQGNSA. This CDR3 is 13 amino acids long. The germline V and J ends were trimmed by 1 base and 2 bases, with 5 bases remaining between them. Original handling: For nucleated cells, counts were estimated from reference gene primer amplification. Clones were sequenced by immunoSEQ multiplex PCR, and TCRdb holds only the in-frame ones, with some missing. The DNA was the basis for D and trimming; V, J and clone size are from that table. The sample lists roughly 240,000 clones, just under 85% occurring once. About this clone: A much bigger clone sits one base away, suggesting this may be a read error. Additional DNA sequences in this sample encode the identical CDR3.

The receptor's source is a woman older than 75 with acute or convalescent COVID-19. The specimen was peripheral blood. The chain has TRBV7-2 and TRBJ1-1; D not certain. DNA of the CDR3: TGTGCCAGCAGCTTAGGAACAAACACTGAAGCTTTCTTT. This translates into CASSLGTNTEAFF.